This T cell receptor (beta chain) was identified in a study of glioma-infiltrating T cells. The study, taken as a whole, reports: Only very few CDR3 sequences appeared in both tissue and blood.

The CDR3 loop spans 14 amino acids. Germline V lookup: CDR1 SGHNT, CDR2 YYREEE (reference sequence). Unmatched junction bases numbered 6, after V lost 1 base and J lost 9 bases. Using RNA template, CDR3s of TCR alpha and beta were amplified with iRepertoire arm-PCR. Each CDR3 protein is one row after TCRdb ran MiXCR on the multiplex PCR reads. The data hold under 200,000 distinct CDR3 sequences, with around 30% observed a single time. Concerning this clonotype: Its antigen is not known. Since a much larger clone is just one base distant, this may be a read error.

The chain employs TRBV5-4 and TRBJ1-1; 10 bases match TRBD1. The sequence derives from a human donor with low-grade glioma or glioblastoma, undergoing nonglioma brain surgery, or in good health (not recorded which). Sequenced input: glioma tissue, nonneoplastic brain tissue, or PBMCs (not recorded which). CDR3 bases: TGTGCCAGCAGCTTGTGGACAGGGGGAACTCAAGCTTTCTTT. This gives the protein CASSLWTGGTQAFF.